Below, one T cell receptor (beta chain) is given with its context. Its target is unknown. CDR3 length: 13 amino acids. With 2 bases removed from V and 8 bases from J, the gap between germline ends came to 15 bases. Germline assignment: CDR1 GTSNPN and CDR2 SVGIG (reference sequence). These data are taken from a study of PD-L1 blockade in urothelial cancer. Sequencing used immunoSEQ multiplex PCR; TCRdb keeps in-frame clones, though not all of them. The data contain about 74,000 clones, around 84% of them singletons. The cohort comprised individuals with locally advanced or metastatic urothelial carcinoma. Each individual provided 1 to 8 samples (taken pretreatment and on-treatment). Study-level findings and limits: Patients with below-median pretreatment blood clonality survived longer.

The chain couples TRBV30 to TRBJ1-2; a possible D gene is TRBD1 (6 bases). The receptor was derived from a man between 70 and 80 years old with urothelial cancer. The specimen was PBMCs, collected around atezolizumab (anti-PD-L1) treatment. The CDR3 protein is CAWSILFQGGYTF. In DNA form, the CDR3 reads TGTGCCTGGAGTATCCTCTTCCAGGGGGGCTACACCTTC. Full variable domain (outside the CDR3, taken from reference TRBV30 and TRBJ1-2): SQTIHQWPATLVQPVGSPLSLECTVEGTSNPNLYWYRQAAGRGLQLLFYSVGIGQISSEVPQNLSASRPQDRQFILSSKKLLLSDSGFYLCAWSILFQGGYTFGSGTRLTVV.